These T cell receptor beta chains were read from a single sample in a study of T-cell memory formation after mild COVID-19. TCRdb redid the calling of the 5' RACE reads with MiXCR, one entry per CDR3 protein. The sample contains about 470,000 distinct CDR3 sequences, around a quarter of which appear only once. Specimen: PBMCs or a T cell subset sorted from them (not recorded which). These receptors all stem from an adult woman who had mild COVID-19 (a few samples of this study predate the infection). Cell type and time point are not known. The CDR3 runs from the conserved cysteine through the conserved F or W. A D gene is named only where the DNA matches it firmly. The listing skips clone size in some rows; elsewhere it reads once, few, many or a size class.

>.|TRBV18|TRBJ2-7|TRBD2
CASSPTGGRGSYEQYF
TGTGCCAGCTCACCCACGGGAGGGCGGGGATCCTACGAGCAGTACTTC
>.|TRBV12-3/TRBV12-4|TRBJ1-5|.
CASSSSRSNQPQHF
TGTGCCAGCAGTTCAAGTAGGAGCAATCAGCCCCAGCATTTT
>many|TRBV19|TRBJ2-3|.
CASSQSLTDTQYF
TGTGCCAGTAGTCAGTCCCTAACAGATACGCAGTATTTT
>.|TRBV29-1|TRBJ1-1|TRBD1
CSVKGQAGMNTEAFF
TGCAGCGTTAAGGGACAGGCGGGAATGAACACTGAAGCTTTCTTT
>.|TRBV30|TRBJ1-6|.
CAWMDDSPLHF
TGTGCCTGGATGGACGATTCACCCCTCCACTTT
>.|TRBV4-3|TRBJ2-7|.
CASSNLRQGRTYEQYF
TGCGCCAGCAGCAACCTACGGCAAGGTCGGACATACGAGCAGTACTTC
>.|TRBV4-3|TRBJ2-1|.
CASSRRGGGGDEQFF
TGCGCCAGCAGCCGACGGGGAGGGGGCGGCGATGAGCAGTTCTTC
>few|TRBV14|TRBJ2-1|.
CASSRQSYNEQFF
TGTGCCAGCAGCCGGCAGAGCTACAATGAGCAGTTCTTC
>.|TRBV20-1|TRBJ1-2|.
CSARQGLDGYTF
TGCAGTGCTAGACAGGGGTTAGATGGCTACACCTTC
>few|TRBV4-3|TRBJ1-1|TRBD1
CASSQRTGDNLLNTEAFF
TGCGCCAGCAGCCAGAGGACAGGGGATAACTTACTGAACACTGAAGCTTTCTTT
>few|TRBV4-3|TRBJ2-1|.
CASSQEHRVVDEQFF
TGCGCCAGCAGCCAAGAGCACAGGGTTGTCGATGAGCAGTTCTTC
>.|TRBV7-8|TRBJ2-2|TRBD2
CASGYTPNSGANTGELFF
TGTGCCAGCGGATACACTCCCAATAGCGGGGCGAACACCGGGGAGCTGTTTTTT
>many|TRBV5-4|TRBJ1-2|TRBD1
CASSSDRGYGYTF
TGTGCCAGCAGCTCAGACAGGGGCTATGGCTACACCTTC
>.|TRBV7-9|TRBJ2-7|.
CASSFIGRTYEQYF
TGTGCCAGCAGCTTTATTGGCCGAACCTACGAGCAGTACTTC
>few|TRBV29-1|TRBJ1-2|.
CSVEGAGGYTF
TGCAGCGTTGAGGGGGCTGGAGGCTACACCTTC
>.|TRBV7-9|TRBJ2-3|TRBD2
CASSLALAGRTDTQYF
TGTGCCAGCAGCTTAGCGCTAGCGGGAAGGACAGATACGCAGTATTTT
>.|TRBV10-3|TRBJ1-2|.
CATFDSSYGYTF
TGTGCCACCTTCGACAGTTCCTATGGCTACACCTTC
>.|TRBV7-9|TRBJ2-1|.
CASSPMAGYNEQFF
TGTGCCAGCAGCCCCATGGCGGGGTACAATGAGCAGTTCTTC
>.|TRBV6-2/TRBV6-3|TRBJ2-7|.
CASTQVGGEQYF
TGTGCCAGCACTCAGGTAGGGGGCGAGCAGTACTTC
>.|TRBV6-5|TRBJ1-2|TRBD1
CASRTGDYGYTF
TGTGCCAGCAGGACAGGGGACTATGGCTACACCTTC
>.|TRBV13|TRBJ2-7|TRBD1
CASSFTGQGSYEQYF
TGTGCCAGCAGTTTTACGGGACAGGGTTCCTACGAGCAGTACTTC
>.|TRBV19|TRBJ2-1|TRBD2
CASSPGLAGAWSYNEQFF
TGTGCCAGTAGTCCGGGACTAGCGGGGGCATGGTCCTACAATGAGCAGTTCTTC